This record looks at one T cell receptor beta chain sequence and its context. Amplification used 60 Vbeta primers and 13 Jbeta primers. The data were produced by immunoSEQ multiplex PCR, yet TCRdb's version contains in-frame clones alone and is incomplete. The data show 110,000 or so clones, more than 70% seen once. These data are taken from a study of cytomegalovirus exposure and HLA in healthy donors. There are 17 residues in the CDR3. V gave up 0 bases and J gave up 2 bases; unmatched junction bases: 7. CDR1 and CDR2 (germline): WSHSY, SAAADI. The chain recombines TRBV10-2 with TRBJ2-3, with 8 bases lining up with TRBD2. Sequencing was done on a sample of PBMCs. This receptor was taken from a man aged 45-65 years in good health and CMV-seropositive. CDR3 in amino acids: CASSESELAGVTDTQYF. The CDR3 DNA sequence: TGCGCCAGCAGTGAGTCGGAGCTAGCGGGTGTCACAGATACGCAGTATTTT.